Below, 14 T cell receptor beta chains from the same sample are listed, as sequenced in a study of T cells in Graves' hyperthyroidism and ophthalmopathy. TCR beta CDR3 region amplification was performed from RNA transcripts. HTBI primers were used for first-round RT-PCR of the TCR CDR3. TCRdb processed the multiplex PCR reads anew with MiXCR; each CDR3 protein has one entry. This sample carries approximately 640,000 distinct CDR3 sequences, roughly 17% of them seen once, and the ten largest clones take roughly 15%. Sequencing was done on a sample of blood. The receptors come from a man aged 45-65 years with Graves' hyperthyroidism.

This clonotype was recorded many times. The rearrangement uses TRBV11-2 and TRBJ2-5; 7 bases agree with TRBD1. CDR1 SGHAT and CDR2 FQNNGV come from the germline V gene. J gave up 2 bases and V 5 bases, and 11 bases lay outside the gene matches. This CDR3 has 16 amino acids. CDR3 nucleotide sequence: TGTGCCAGCAGCCGCCCCTTCAGGACAGGACAAGAGACCCAGTACTTC. This encodes CASSRPFRTGQETQYF.

This clonotype has a count of ten or more. The rearrangement uses TRBV7-8 and TRBJ2-1; possibly TRBD1 or TRBD2 for D (5 bases each). Germline V CDR1 and CDR2: SGHVS, FQNEAQ. This CDR3 has 15 residues. Trimming took off 5 bases at V and 1 base at J, with 12 bases between the two ends. The DNA of the CDR3 is TGTGCCAGCAGCCCATGGGGGTTATCCTACAATGAGCAGTTCTTC. Translated: CASSPWGLSYNEQFF. Filled out from reference TRBV7-8 and TRBJ2-1, the complete variable domain reads GAGVSQSPRYKVAKRGQDVALRCDPISGHVSLFWYQQALGQGPEFLTYFQNEAQLDKSGLPSDRFFAERPEGSVSTLKIQRTQQEDSAVYLCASSPWGLSYNEQFFGPGTRLTVL.

The rearrangement links TRBV7-3 to TRBJ2-5; no clear D. The CDR3 contains 15 residues. V lost 1 base and J lost 1, with 10 bases in between. The germline V gene has CDR1 SGHTA and CDR2 FQGTGA. The CDR3 loop is CASSLRADTQETQYF. CDR3 nucleotide sequence: TGTGCCAGCAGCTTAAGAGCCGACACCCAAGAGACCCAGTACTTC. Together with reference TRBV7-3 and TRBJ2-5, the CDR3 gives the full variable domain: GAGVSQTPSNKVTEKGKYVELRCDPISGHTALYWYRQSLGQGPEFLIYFQGTGAADDSGLPNDRFFAVRPEGSVSTLKIQRTERGDSAVYLCASSLRADTQETQYFGPGTRLLVL.

This clonotype showed up many times. The chain carries TRBV2 and TRBJ1-2; D remains unclear. CDR1 SNHLY and CDR2 FYNNEI come from the germline V gene. V was shortened by 2 bases and J by 0 bases, with 10 bases between the two germline ends. CDR3 length: 15 residues. DNA for the CDR3: TGTGCCAGCAGTGAATTGAGAGAAGCTAACTATGGCTACACCTTC. It translates to CASSELREANYGYTF.

V usage is TRBV6-5 and J usage is TRBJ1-2, with D possibly TRBD1 on 6 matching bases. The germline gives CDR1 MNHEY, CDR2 SVGAGI. Trimming shortened V by 2 bases and J by 7 bases, and 11 bases separated the two germline ends. This CDR3 contains 13 residues. The CDR3 DNA sequence: TGTGCCAGCAGTTACGGACAGCCCTTTGGCTACACCTTC. Translated: CASSYGQPFGYTF.

This clonotype was seen a handful of times. The chain links TRBV5-1 to TRBJ1-1; D may be TRBD1 (6 bases). This CDR3 contains 13 residues. Germline V lookup: CDR1 SGHRS, CDR2 YFSETQ. The V gene lost 7 bases and the J gene lost 0 bases, with 10 bases spanning the gap. The CDR3 here is CASGRTVNTEAFF. CDR3 DNA sequence: TGCGCCAGCGGACGGACAGTGAACACTGAAGCTTTCTTT.

A few counts support this clonotype. The chain joins TRBV18 to TRBJ1-1; 7 bases match TRBD1. Per germline, CDR1 KGHSH and CDR2 LQKENI. The CDR3 loop spans 14 amino acids. Germline trimming cut 3 bases from V and 6 bases from J; bases unmatched to any gene: 7. CDR3: CASSPRDRAAEAFF. The CDR3 nucleotides are TGTGCCAGCTCACCGAGAGACAGGGCTGCTGAAGCTTTCTTT.

This clonotype showed up just a few times. The genes are TRBV28 and TRBJ2-7; 7 nucleotides align to TRBD2. This CDR3 region has 12 residues. Germline V gene sequence: CDR1 MDHEN, CDR2 SYDVKM. The V segment lost 7 bases and the J segment 6 bases; nucleotides outside the gene matches: 6. CDR3 residues: CASMGGVLEQYF. CDR3 DNA sequence: TGTGCCAGCATGGGGGGGGTCCTCGAGCAGTACTTC.

This clonotype appeared many times. The chain uses TRBV7-2 and TRBJ1-1; tentative D call: TRBD1 (5 bases). CDR1 and CDR2 from the germline V gene are SGHTA and FQGNSA. The CDR3 runs 14 residues. Trimming removed 5 bases from V and 6 bases from J, with 16 bases in between. CDR3 sequence (DNA): TGTGCCAGCAGCCTGGGGGTGAGAGGGGCTGAAGCTTTCTTT. Translation gives CASSLGVRGAEAFF.

This chain uses TRBV3-1 with TRBJ2-4; 10 bases agree with TRBD1. After removal of 4 bases from V and 8 bases from J, the junction contained 5 bases not matched to a gene. Germline assignment: CDR1 LGHDT and CDR2 YNNKEL (reference sequence). The CDR3 consists of 14 residues. The CDR3 nucleotides are TGTGCCAGCAGCCGTTCGGACAGGGGGGACATTCAGTACTTC. Amino acids: CASSRSDRGDIQYF.

This clonotype was observed many times. The rearrangement joins TRBV11-2 to TRBJ2-1; 16 bases are shared with TRBD2. The germline V gene has CDR1 SGHAT and CDR2 FQNNGV. This CDR3 contains 21 residues. The V gene end was trimmed by 7 bases and the J gene end by 7 bases; junction bases not matched to a gene: 22. CDR3 sequence: CASTTTGTSGRGLVVGNEQFF. In nucleotides, the CDR3 is TGTGCCAGCACCACCACTGGGACTAGCGGGAGGGGCTTGGTTGTAGGAAATGAGCAGTTCTTC.

A few counts support this clonotype. This chain uses TRBV6-1 with TRBJ2-7; TRBD1 agrees at 10 bases. Germline V gene sequence: CDR1 MNHNS, CDR2 SASEGT. This CDR3 is 14 amino acids long. V shed 7 bases, J shed 5 bases, and the junction held 8 bases outside the gene matches. DNA for the CDR3: TGTGCCAGCACCCCGACGGGACAGGGGAACGAGCAGTACTTC. Translated, it gives CASTPTGQGNEQYF.

This clonotype was picked up a small number of times. This chain links TRBV7-2 with TRBJ2-1, with 9 bases identical to TRBD2. V was clipped by 5 bases and J by 0 bases; unmatched bases: 5. Germline V gene data show CDR1 as SGHTA and CDR2 as FQGNSA. CDR3 length: 16 amino acids. CDR3 coding DNA: TGTGCCAGCAGCCGACTTAGCGGGAGCTCCTACAATGAGCAGTTCTTC. Amino acid sequence: CASSRLSGSSYNEQFF.

This clonotype has just a few counts. The CDR3 reads CASSDRQYSNQPQHF. The CDR3 DNA is TGTGCCAGCAGTGATAGACAGTATAGCAATCAGCCCCAGCATTTT. This chain connects TRBV7-2 to TRBJ1-5; a weak D match, TRBD1 (5 bases). Germline assignment: CDR1 SGHTA and CDR2 FQGNSA. The CDR3 loop spans 15 amino acids. With 6 bases removed from V and 0 bases from J, the gap between germline ends came to 12 bases. The full variable domain, with the rest looked up from reference TRBV7-2 and TRBJ1-5, is GAGVSQSPSNKVTEKGKDVELRCDPISGHTALYWYRQSLGQGLEFLIYFQGNSAPDKSGLPSDRFSAERTGGSVSTLTIQRTQQEDSAVYLCASSDRQYSNQPQHFGDGTRLSIL.